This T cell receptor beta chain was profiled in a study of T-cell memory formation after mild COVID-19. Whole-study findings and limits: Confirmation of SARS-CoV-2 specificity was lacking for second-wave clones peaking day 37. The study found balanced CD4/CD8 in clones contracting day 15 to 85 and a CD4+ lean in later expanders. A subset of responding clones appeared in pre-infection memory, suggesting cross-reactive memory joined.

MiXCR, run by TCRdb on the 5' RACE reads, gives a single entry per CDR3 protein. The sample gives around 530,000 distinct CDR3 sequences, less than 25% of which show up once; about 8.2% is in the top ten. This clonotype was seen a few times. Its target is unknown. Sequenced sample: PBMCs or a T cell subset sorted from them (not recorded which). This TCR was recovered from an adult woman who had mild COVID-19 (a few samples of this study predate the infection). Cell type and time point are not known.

CDR3 sequence: CASSPNFGLLAKETQYF. The DNA of the CDR3 is TGTGCCAGTTCCCCCAATTTCGGACTCCTGGCGAAGGAGACCCAGTACTTC. The V call is TRBV6-1, the J call TRBJ2-5; TRBD2 is a possible D gene (5 bases). Trimming left V 9 bases short and J 5 bases short, with 28 bases between. Germline V lookup: CDR1 MNHNS, CDR2 SASEGT. CDR3 size: 17 residues.